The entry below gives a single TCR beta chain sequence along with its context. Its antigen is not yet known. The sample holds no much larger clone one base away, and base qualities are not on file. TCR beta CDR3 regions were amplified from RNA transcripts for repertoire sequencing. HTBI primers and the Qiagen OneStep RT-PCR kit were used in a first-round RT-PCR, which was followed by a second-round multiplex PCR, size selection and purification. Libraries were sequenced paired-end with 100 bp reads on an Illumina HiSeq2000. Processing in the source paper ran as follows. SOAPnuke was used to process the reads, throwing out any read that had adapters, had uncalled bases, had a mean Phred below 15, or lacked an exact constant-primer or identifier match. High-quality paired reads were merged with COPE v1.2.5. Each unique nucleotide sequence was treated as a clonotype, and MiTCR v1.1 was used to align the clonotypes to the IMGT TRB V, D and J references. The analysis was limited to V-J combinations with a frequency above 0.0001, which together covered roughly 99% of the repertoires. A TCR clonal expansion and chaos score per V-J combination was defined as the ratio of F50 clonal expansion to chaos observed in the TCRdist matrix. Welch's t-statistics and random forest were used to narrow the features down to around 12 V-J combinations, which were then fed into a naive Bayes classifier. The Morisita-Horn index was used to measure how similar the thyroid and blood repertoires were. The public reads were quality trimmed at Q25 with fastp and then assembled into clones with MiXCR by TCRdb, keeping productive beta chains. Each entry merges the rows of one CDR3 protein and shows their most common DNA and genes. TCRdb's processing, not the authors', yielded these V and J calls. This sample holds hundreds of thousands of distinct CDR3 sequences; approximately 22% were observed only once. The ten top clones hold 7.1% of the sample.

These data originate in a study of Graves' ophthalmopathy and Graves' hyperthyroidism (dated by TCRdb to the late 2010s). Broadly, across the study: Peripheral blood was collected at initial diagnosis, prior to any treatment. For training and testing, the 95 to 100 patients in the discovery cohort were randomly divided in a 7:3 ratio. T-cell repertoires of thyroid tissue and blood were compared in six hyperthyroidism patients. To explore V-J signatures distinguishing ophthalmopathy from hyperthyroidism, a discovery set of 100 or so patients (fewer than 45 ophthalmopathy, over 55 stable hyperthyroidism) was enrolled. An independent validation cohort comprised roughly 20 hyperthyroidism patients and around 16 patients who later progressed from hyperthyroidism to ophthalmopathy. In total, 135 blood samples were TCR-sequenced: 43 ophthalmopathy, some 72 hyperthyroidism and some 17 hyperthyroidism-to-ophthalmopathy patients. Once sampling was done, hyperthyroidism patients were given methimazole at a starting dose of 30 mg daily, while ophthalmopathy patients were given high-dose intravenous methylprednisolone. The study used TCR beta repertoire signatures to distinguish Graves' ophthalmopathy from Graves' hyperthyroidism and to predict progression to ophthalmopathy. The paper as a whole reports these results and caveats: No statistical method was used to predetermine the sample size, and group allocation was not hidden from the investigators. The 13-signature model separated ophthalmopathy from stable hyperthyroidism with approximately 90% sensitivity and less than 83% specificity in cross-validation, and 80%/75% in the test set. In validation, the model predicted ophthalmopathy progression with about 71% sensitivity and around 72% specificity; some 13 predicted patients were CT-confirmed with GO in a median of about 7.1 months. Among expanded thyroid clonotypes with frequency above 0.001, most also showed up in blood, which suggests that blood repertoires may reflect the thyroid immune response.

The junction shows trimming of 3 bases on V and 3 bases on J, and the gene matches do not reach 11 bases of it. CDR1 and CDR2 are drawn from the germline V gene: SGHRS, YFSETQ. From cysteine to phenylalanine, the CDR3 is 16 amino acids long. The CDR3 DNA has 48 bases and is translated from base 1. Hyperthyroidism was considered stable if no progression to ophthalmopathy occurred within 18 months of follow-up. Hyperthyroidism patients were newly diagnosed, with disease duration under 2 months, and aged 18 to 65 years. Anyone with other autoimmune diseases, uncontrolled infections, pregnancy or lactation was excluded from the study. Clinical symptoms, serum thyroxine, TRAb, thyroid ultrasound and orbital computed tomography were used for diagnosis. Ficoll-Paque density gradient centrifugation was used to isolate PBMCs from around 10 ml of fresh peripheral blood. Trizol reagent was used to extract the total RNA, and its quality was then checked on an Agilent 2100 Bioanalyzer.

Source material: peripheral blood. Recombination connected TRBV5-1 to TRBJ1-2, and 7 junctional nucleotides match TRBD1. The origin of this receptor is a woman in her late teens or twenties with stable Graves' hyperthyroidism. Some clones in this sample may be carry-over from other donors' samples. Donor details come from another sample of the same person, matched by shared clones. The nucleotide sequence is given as TGCGCCAGCAGCTCCGACCCGGGACAGCCTCACTATGGCTACACCTTC. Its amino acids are CASSSDPGQPHYGYTF. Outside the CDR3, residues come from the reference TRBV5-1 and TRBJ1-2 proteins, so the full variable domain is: KAGVTQTPRYLIKTRGQQVTLSCSPISGHRSVSWYQQTPGQGLQFLFEYFSETQRNKGNFPGRFSGRQFSNSRSEMNVSTLELGDSALYLCASSSDPGQPHYGYTFGSGTRLTVV.